Listed here are 5 T cell receptor beta chains from one sample, sequenced in a study of blood T cell repertoires in COVID-19 (dated by TCRdb to 2020 to 2022). The library was generated by the immunoSEQ multiplex PCR assay. In its TCRdb copy, this immuneACCESS table keeps in-frame sequences only and misses some clones. Where compared with another copy, unresolved V genes explain less than half of these, and the others have no known cause. In all, the sample holds fewer than 350,000 clones, and approximately 83% of those were seen once. 2.1% of the sample goes to the ten largest clones. Sequences were obtained from peripheral blood. The receptors stem from a woman aged 25 to 39 who had recovered from COVID-19.

CDR3 amino acids: CASSSAGGLEQYF. CDR3 sequence (DNA): TGTGCCAGCAGTTCTGCGGGAGGCCTCGAGCAGTACTTC. The chain joins TRBV6-6 to TRBJ2-7; 8 bases are a match to TRBD2. Looked up from germline, CDR1 is MNHNY and CDR2 is SVGAGI (reference sequence). CDR3 length equals 13 residues. V dropped 4 bases and J dropped 6; count of bases not matched to a gene: 5.

As concerns this clone: Sequence at one end of the junction differs from germline and may be a read error. The gene calls are TRBV7-7 and TRBJ2-1, with 13 bases matching TRBD2. Germline V CDR1 and CDR2: SSHAT, FNYEAQ (reference sequence). The CDR3 is 15 amino acids. The CDR3 region has the DNA TGTGCTAGCAGCTCGGGACTAGCGGGATACAATGAGCAGTTCTTC. This codes for CASSSGLAGYNEQFF.

V and J are TRBV4-3 and TRBJ2-1; a weak D match, TRBD2 (5 bases). CDR3 length equals 13 residues. Germline V gives CDR1 LGHNA, CDR2 YSLEER. V was pared by 0 bases and J by 8 bases, with 8 bases between. This CDR3 reads CASSQDSDDEQFF. In DNA, the CDR3 is TGCGCCAGCAGCCAAGATAGCGATGATGAGCAGTTCTTC.

V is TRBV19 and J is TRBJ2-7; TRBD1 is a possible D gene (6 bases). CDR3 length: 13 amino acids. Looked up from germline, CDR1 is LNHDA and CDR2 is SQIVND (reference sequence). The V end was cut by 0 bases, the J end by 4 bases, with 7 bases between. Here the CDR3 reads CASSIDQGYEQYF. As DNA, the CDR3 is TGTGCCAGTAGTATAGATCAGGGGTACGAGCAGTACTTC.

J is TRBJ2-3 and V is TRBV29-1; TRBD1 is a possible D gene (6 bases). The CDR3 spans 16 residues. Between the trimmed V and J ends, which lost 4 bases and 0 bases, there was a span of 17 bases. Germline loops: CDR1 SQVTM, CDR2 ANQGSEA. The CDR3 sequence is CSVAQGIEHSTDTQYF. The CDR3, as DNA: TGCAGCGTTGCGCAGGGGATTGAGCATAGCACAGATACGCAGTATTTT.